This section outlines one T cell receptor (beta chain) sequence together with its context. These data originate in a study of blood T cell repertoires in COVID-19. Clones were read by immunoSEQ multiplex PCR, and TCRdb kept only the in-frame ones, dropping some. The table lists 250,000 to 300,000 clones, about 76% of them singletons. Germline assignment: CDR1 LGHNT and CDR2 FRNRAP. Trimming stripped 4 bases from V and 2 bases from J, with 12 bases between. CDR3 length: 14 residues. The receptor comes from a woman aged 60-75 years with active or convalescent COVID-19. Sequences were obtained from peripheral blood. The chain has TRBV12-5 and TRBJ2-7; D ambiguous. This chain's CDR3 is CASGSAPRTYEQYF. The CDR3, as DNA: TGTGCTAGTGGTTCGGCCCCTAGGACCTACGAGCAGTACTTC. The full variable domain, its missing parts supplied by reference TRBV12-5 and TRBJ2-7, is DARVTQTPRHKVTEMGQEVTMRCQPILGHNTVFWYRQTMMQGLELLAYFRNRAPLDDSGMPKDRFSAEMPDATLATLKIQPSEPRDSAVYFCASGSAPRTYEQYFGPGTRLTVT.